This T cell receptor beta chain was found in a study of T cell repertoires in cytomegalovirus infection (dated by TCRdb to the late 2010s). At the level of the whole study: Donor HLA type was relevant to the analysis, as public TCR beta signatures indicated carriage of CMV infection together with the matching HLA type. Overall study results and their limits: Carriers of CMV infection plus the relevant HLA type were discriminated by the cumulative frequency of public TCR beta family members in the study cohort and in an independent 352-donor cohort. The ex vivo response was dominated by HLA-C-restricted CMV-specific TCR beta clonotypes, which also provided the single most frequent clonotype in two of eight donors.

This clonotype has only a few counts. There is no known antigen for this receptor. Base qualities are not provided; no much larger clone lies one nucleotide away. Sequencing took place on an Illumina HiSeq 1500. The public reads were quality trimmed at Q25 with fastp and then assembled into clones with MiXCR by TCRdb, keeping productive beta chains. Each entry merges the rows of one CDR3 protein and shows their most common DNA and genes. The sample data list some 440,000 distinct CDR3 sequences, and approximately 32% of these were observed just once. Roughly 13% of the sample is in the top ten clones. This receptor was taken from a human donor in good health (CMV status not recorded). Some clones in this sample may be carry-over from other donors' samples. Material for sequencing was PBMCs.

The base sequence is TGTGCCAGCTGGGCAGGGCCTAGCTCCTACAATGAGCAGTTCTTC. Its translation reads: CASWAGPSSYNEQFF. The receptor chain draws on TRBV12-3 or TRBV12-4 and TRBJ2-1, and perhaps TRBD1 as D gene, on 5 matching bases. V lost 8 bases and J lost 0 bases; the stretch between them is 14 bases long. The CDR3 starts with the cysteine, ends with the phenylalanine, and has 15 residues. Kept here is only the CDR3 DNA, which spans 45 bases and is read in frame from base 1.